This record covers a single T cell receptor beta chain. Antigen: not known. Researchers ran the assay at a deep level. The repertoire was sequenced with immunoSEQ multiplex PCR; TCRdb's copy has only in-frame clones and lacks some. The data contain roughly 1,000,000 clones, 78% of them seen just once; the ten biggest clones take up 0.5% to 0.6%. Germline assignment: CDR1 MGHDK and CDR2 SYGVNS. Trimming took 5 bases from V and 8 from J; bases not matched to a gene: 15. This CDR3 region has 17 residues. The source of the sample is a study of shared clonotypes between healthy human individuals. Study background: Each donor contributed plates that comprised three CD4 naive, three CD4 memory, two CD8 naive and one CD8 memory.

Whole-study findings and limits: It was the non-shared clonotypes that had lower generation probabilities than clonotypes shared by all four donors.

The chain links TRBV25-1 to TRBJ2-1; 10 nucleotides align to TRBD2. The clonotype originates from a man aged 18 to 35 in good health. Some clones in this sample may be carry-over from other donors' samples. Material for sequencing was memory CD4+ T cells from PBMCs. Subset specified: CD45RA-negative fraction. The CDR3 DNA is TGTGCCAGCAGTTCCGCCAGGAGCGGGAGGGCCTTCGATGAGCAGTTCTTC. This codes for CASSSARSGRAFDEQFF. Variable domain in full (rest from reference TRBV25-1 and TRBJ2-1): EADIYQTPRYLVIGTGKKITLECSQTMGHDKMYWYQQDPGMELHLIHYSYGVNSTEKGDLSSESTVSRIRTEHFPLTLESARPSHTSQYLCASSSARSGRAFDEQFFGPGTRLTVL.